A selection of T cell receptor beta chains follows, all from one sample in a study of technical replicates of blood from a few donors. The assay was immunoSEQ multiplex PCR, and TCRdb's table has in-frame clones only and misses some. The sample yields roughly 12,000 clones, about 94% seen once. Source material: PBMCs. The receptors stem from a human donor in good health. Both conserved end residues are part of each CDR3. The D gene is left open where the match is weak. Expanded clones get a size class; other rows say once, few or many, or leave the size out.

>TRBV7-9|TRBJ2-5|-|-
TGTGCCAGCAGCCCCAGGGACTCGGGGCGGACCCAGTACTTC
CASSPRDSGRTQYF
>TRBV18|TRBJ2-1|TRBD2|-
TGTGCCAGCTCACCAGCCACCGGGACTAGCGGTAACAATGAGCAGTTCTTC
CASSPATGTSGNNEQFF
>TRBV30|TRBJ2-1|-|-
TGTGCCCTAACCCGCGGACTGGTGACCTTCGACAATGAGCAGTTCTTC
CALTRGLVTFDNEQFF
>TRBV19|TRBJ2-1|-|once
TGTGCCAGTAGTATCGTAGCAGCAAATGAGCAGTTCTTC
CASSIVAANEQFF
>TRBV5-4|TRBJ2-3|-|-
TGTGCCAGCAGCCCCCAGCCAGCTAGTATCCCAGATACGCAGTATTTT
CASSPQPASIPDTQYF
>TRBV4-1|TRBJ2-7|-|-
TGCGCCAGCAGCCAAGATCACCTAGCTGGCGAGCAGTACTTC
CASSQDHLAGEQYF
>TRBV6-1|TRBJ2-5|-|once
TGTGCCAGCCTTGGGTGGGGAGAGGGAGAGACCCAGTACTTC
CASLGWGEGETQYF
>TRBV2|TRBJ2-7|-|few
TGTGCCAGCAGTGAAGAAGCGGCAGTTCCCTACGAGCAGTACTTC
CASSEEAAVPYEQYF
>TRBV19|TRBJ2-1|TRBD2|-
TGTGCCAGTACAAGCGGGGATTCATACAATGAGCAGTTCTTC
CASTSGDSYNEQFF
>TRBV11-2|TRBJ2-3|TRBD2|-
TGTGCCAGCAGCTCGCTAGCGGGCCCAGATACGCAGTATTTT
CASSSLAGPDTQYF
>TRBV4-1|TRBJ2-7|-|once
TGCGCCAGCAGCCAAGCTGGTACTCGCCAGGACGAGCAGTACTTC
CASSQAGTRQDEQYF
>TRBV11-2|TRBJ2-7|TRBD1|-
TGTGCCAGCAGCTTAGAATGGGGACAGACCTACGAGCAGTACTTC
CASSLEWGQTYEQYF
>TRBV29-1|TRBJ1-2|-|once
TGCAGCGGCCAGGGAGGCTATGGCTACACCTTC
CSGQGGYGYTF
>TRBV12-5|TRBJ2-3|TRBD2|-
TGTGCTAGGACTCACAGAGAGCGGGAGGGAGATACGCAGTATTTT
CARTHREREGDTQYF
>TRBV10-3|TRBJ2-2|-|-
TGTGCCATCAGGAGAGACACTGACACCGGGGAGCTGTTTTTT
CAIRRDTDTGELFF
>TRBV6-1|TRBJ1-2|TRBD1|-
TGTGCCAGCATTTACACGACAGGGTCCTATGGCTACACCTTC
CASIYTTGSYGYTF
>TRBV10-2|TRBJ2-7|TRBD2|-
TGCGCCTCCTCTTCTGCACTAGCGGGAGAGTACGAGCAGTACTTC
CASSSALAGEYEQYF
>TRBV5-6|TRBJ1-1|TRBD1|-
TGTGCCAGCAGCATCGGACAGGTTTACCCGAACACTGAAGCTTTCTTT
CASSIGQVYPNTEAFF
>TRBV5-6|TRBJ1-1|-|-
TGTGCCAGCAGCACCCGGGGGAGGGAGGGCACTGAAGCTTTCTTT
CASSTRGREGTEAFF
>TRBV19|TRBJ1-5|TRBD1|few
TGTGCCAGTAGTATAACCGGGACAGGGGATCAGCCCCAGCATTTT
CASSITGTGDQPQHF
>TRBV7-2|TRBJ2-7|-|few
TGTGCCAGCAGCCAAGGGGGCTACGAGCAGTACTTC
CASSQGGYEQYF
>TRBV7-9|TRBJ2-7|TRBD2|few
TGTGCCAGCAGCCCCGGACTAGCGGGAGCCGACGAGCAGTACTTC
CASSPGLAGADEQYF